This TCR beta chain was sequenced in a study of vaccination effects on CD4 cells after COVID-19. Notes on the study in general: Nearly all vaccine-induced clones in healthy recipients recognized only SARS-CoV-2.

As regards this clone: Its cognate antigen is unknown.

Method: immunoSEQ multiplex PCR; TCRdb's copy keeps in-frame clones and lacks some. This sample has about 54,000 clones, with more than 60% found just once. Within the ViraFEST assay, antigen-specific CD4+ T cells underwent expansion with viral peptide pools prior to sequencing. Cells that had been cultured for 10 days were the source of isolated CD4+ T cells. Vaccinees lacked prior SARS-CoV-2 infection and tested negative for nucleocapsid antibodies. Peptides at 8.5 to 10 ug/ml and IL-2 at about 10 IU/ml were added to a few million PBMC per well. At days 3 and 7, half of the medium was exchanged for IL-2 medium. Trimming left V 6 bases short and J 6 bases short, with 21 bases between. This CDR3 is built from 15 residues. Per the germline V gene, CDR1 is LNHNV and CDR2 is YYDKDF (reference sequence).

This specimen was CD4+ T cells from PBMCs cultured with SARS-CoV-2 spike peptides, taken before COVID-19 vaccination. This sequence joins TRBV15 and TRBJ2-7; D may correspond to TRBD1 or TRBD2 (5 bases each). The source of this sequence is a human donor who received a COVID-19 vaccine. The CDR3 loop reads CATRAQTGDRGEQYF. As DNA, the CDR3 is TGTGCCACCAGGGCTCAGACCGGGGATAGGGGCGAGCAGTACTTC.